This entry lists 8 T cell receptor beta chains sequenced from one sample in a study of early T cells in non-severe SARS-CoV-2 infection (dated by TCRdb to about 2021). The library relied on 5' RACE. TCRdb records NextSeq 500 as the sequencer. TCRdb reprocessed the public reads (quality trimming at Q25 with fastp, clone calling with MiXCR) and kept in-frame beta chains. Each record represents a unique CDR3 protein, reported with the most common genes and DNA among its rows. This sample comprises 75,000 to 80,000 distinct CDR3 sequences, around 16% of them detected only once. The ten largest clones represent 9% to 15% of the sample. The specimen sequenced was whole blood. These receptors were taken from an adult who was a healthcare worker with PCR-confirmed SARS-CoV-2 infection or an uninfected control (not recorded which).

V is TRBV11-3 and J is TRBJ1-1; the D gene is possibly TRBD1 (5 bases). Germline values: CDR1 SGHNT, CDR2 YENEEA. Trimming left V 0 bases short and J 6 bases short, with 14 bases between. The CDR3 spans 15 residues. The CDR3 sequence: CASSLDLGAGPEAFF. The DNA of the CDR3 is TGTGCCAGCAGCTTAGATCTCGGGGCGGGCCCTGAAGCTTTCTTT.

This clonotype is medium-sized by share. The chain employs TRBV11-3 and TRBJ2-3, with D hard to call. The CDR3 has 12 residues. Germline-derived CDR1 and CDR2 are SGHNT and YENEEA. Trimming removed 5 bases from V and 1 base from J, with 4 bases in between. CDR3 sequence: CASSEGTDTQYF. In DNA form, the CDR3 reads TGTGCCAGCAGCGAGGGCACAGATACGCAGTATTTT. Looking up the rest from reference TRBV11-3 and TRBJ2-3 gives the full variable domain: EAGVVQSPRYKIIEKKQPVAFWCNPISGHNTLYWYLQNLGQGPELLIRYENEEAVDDSQLPKDRFSAERLKGVDSTLKIQPAELGDSAVYLCASSEGTDTQYFGPGTRLTVL.

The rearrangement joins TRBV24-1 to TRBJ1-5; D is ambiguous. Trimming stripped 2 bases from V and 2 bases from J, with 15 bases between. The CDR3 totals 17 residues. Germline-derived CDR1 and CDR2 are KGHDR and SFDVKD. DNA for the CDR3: TGTGCCACCAGTGATTCGCGCATGGGTATCGGCAATCAGCCCCAGCATTTT. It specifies CATSDSRMGIGNQPQHF.

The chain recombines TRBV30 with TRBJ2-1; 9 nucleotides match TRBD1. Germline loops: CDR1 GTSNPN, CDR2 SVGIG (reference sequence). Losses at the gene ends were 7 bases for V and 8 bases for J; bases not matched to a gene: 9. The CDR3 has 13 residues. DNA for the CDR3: TGTGCCTCCGGGGACAGGGCCGTGGATGAGCAGTTCTTC. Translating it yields CASGDRAVDEQFF.

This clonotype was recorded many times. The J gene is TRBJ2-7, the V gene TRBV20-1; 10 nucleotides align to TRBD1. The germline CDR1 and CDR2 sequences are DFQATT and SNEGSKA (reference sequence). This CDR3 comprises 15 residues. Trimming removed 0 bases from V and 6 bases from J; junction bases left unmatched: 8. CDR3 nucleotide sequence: TGCAGTGCTAGAGATTACGGGACAGGGGCGCGCGAGCAGTACTTC. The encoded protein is CSARDYGTGAREQYF.

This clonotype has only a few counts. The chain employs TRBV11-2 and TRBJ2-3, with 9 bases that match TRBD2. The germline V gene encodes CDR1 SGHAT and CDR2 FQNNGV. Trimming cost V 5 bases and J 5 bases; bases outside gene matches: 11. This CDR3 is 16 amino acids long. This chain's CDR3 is CASSALGSGRRDTQYF. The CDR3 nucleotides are TGTGCCAGCAGCGCTTTGGGTAGCGGGAGACGAGATACGCAGTATTTT. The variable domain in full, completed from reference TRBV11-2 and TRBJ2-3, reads EAGVAQSPRYKIIEKRQSVAFWCNPISGHATLYWYQQILGQGPKLLIQFQNNGVVDDSQLPKDRFSAERLKGVDSTLKIQPAKLEDSAVYLCASSALGSGRRDTQYFGPGTRLTVL.

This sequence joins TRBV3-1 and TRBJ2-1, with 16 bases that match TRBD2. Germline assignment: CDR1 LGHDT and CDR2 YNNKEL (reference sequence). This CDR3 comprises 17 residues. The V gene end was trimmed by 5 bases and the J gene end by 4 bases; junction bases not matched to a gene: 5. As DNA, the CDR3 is TGTGCCAGCAGCTCACCGGGACTAGCGGGGGGGTACAATGAGCAGTTCTTC. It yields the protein CASSSPGLAGGYNEQFF.

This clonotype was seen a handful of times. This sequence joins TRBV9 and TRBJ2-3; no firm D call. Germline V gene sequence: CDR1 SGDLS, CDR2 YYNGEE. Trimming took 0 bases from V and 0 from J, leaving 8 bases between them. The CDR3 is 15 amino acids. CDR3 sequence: CASSVGPQSTDTQYF. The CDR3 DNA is TGTGCCAGCAGCGTAGGGCCCCAGAGCACAGATACGCAGTATTTT.